A selection of T cell receptor beta chains follows, all from one sample in a study of T cell responses to AZD1222 COVID-19 vaccine. Assay: immunoSEQ multiplex PCR; the TCRdb copy retains only in-frame clones and omits some. Counted here are 90,000 to 150,000 clones, about nine tenths occurring once; the ten biggest clones make up around 4.5%. The sequenced sample was peripheral blood, obtained on day 0 of AZD1222 vaccination. The receptor set was obtained from an adult in good health. The CDR3 runs from the conserved cysteine through the conserved F or W. The order of the fields is CDR3 protein, D gene, V gene. The D gene is left open where the match is weak.

CDR3: CASSMDLNSYNEQFF; D: -; V: TRBV5-6
CDR3: CAWSGNRGNQPQHF; D: -; V: TRBV30
CDR3: CASSYSRESNQPQHF; D: -; V: TRBV6-6
CDR3: CASSQSREVGSPLHF; D: -; V: TRBV4-2
CDR3: CATSRDPGTSANNEQFF; D: TRBD2; V: TRBV15
CDR3: CATSTFRDHQPQHF; D: -; V: TRBV15
CDR3: CASSPRGTADSYEQYF; D: TRBD1; V: TRBV18
CDR3: CASSFSPLGGGDTQYF; D: TRBD2; V: TRBV5-1
CDR3: CASSEEGGAGNTIYF; D: TRBD1; V: TRBV2
CDR3: CAISARESNQPQHF; D: -; V: TRBV10-3
CDR3: CASSPPGQGMSTEAFF; D: TRBD1; V: TRBV28
CDR3: CASSPDVSGAEKLFF; D: -; V: TRBV7-9
CDR3: CASSESPADTQYF; D: -; V: TRBV10-1
CDR3: CASSLGAGYRSEKLFF; D: -; V: TRBV3-1/TRBV3-2
CDR3: CASSNKYLGGPGNEQFF; D: TRBD2; V: TRBV5-4
CDR3: CASSLEGFTEAFF; D: -; V: TRBV5-6
CDR3: CASSLGTEMANTEAFF; D: -; V: TRBV5-4
CDR3: CASSFQGANTEAFF; D: TRBD1; V: TRBV5-6
CDR3: CASSISSATNEKLFF; D: -; V: TRBV19
CDR3: CASSYSWTSTGELFF; D: TRBD2; V: TRBV6-5
CDR3: CASSTLQGTRNQPQHF; D: -; V: TRBV19
CDR3: CASSRWSRLDSGNTIYF; D: -; V: TRBV21-1
CDR3: CASSETGGNQPQHF; D: TRBD1; V: TRBV6-1
CDR3: CATSFGDTSGNTIYF; D: -; V: TRBV24-1